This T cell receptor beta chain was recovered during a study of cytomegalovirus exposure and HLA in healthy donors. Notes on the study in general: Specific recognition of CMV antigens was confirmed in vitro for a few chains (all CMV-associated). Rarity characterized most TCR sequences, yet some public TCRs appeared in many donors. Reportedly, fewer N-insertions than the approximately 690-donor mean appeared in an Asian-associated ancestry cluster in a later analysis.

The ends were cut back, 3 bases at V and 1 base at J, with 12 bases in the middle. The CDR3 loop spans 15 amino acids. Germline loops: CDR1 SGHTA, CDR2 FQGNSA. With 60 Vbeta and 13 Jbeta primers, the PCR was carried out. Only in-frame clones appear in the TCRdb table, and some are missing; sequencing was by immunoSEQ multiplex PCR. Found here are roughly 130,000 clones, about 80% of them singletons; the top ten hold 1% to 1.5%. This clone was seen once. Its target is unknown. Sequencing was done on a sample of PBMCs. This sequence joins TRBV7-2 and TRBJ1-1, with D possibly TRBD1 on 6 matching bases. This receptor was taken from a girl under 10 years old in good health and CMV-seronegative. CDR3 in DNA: TGTGCCAGCAGCTTGGACTCGGGACAGAACACTGAAGCTTTCTTT. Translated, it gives CASSLDSGQNTEAFF.